These 10 T cell receptor beta chains share one sample of origin, sequenced in a study of blood T cell repertoires in COVID-19. Assay used: immunoSEQ multiplex PCR; TCRdb lists only in-frame clones, some missing. This sample has about 58,000 clones, with more than 85% found just once. Sample: peripheral blood. All receptors derive from a woman between 65 and 79 years old with active COVID-19.

In its sample, this clone was seen a few times. The chain joins TRBV9 to TRBJ2-7; D is unclear. The CDR3 is made up of 15 amino acids. CDR1 and CDR2 from the germline V gene are SGDLS and YYNGEE. V was shortened by 0 bases and J by 3 bases, with 13 bases between the two germline ends. This CDR3 reads CASSVAPRPDYEQYF. CDR3 sequence (DNA): TGTGCCAGCAGCGTAGCTCCCAGGCCCGACTACGAGCAGTACTTC.

V is TRBV9 and J is TRBJ1-6, with TRBD1 identical over 12 bases. This CDR3 comprises 16 residues. Trimming took 0 bases from V and 14 from J; bases not matched to a gene: 9. Germline-derived CDR1 and CDR2 are SGDLS and YYNGEE. CDR3 sequence reads: CASSVGYGTGGASLHF. The CDR3 region has the DNA TGTGCCAGCAGCGTAGGATATGGGACAGGGGGCGCGTCCCTCCACTTT.

The chain has TRBV7-6 and TRBJ2-5, with 13 bases aligning to TRBD2. The CDR3 covers 17 residues. The V segment lost 0 bases and the J segment 0 bases; nucleotides outside the gene matches: 1. Germline CDR1 and CDR2: SGHVS and FNYEAQ. The CDR3 DNA sequence: TGTGCCAGCAGCTTAGCGACTAGCGGGAGGTACCAAGAGACCCAGTACTTC. Translating gives CASSLATSGRYQETQYF.

This rearrangement joins TRBV12-3 or TRBV12-4 to TRBJ2-6; D remains unclear. CDR3 length: 13 residues. V was pared by 7 bases and J by 1 base, with 5 bases between. The CDR3 reads CASTKSGANVLTF. In DNA, the CDR3 is TGTGCCAGCACCAAATCTGGGGCCAACGTCCTGACTTTC.

This clone was counted a few times. The rearrangement links TRBV9 to TRBJ2-7; TRBD2 agrees at 13 bases. The V gene's germline CDR1 is SGDLS and CDR2 YYNGEE. V gave up 4 bases and J gave up 2 bases; unmatched junction bases: 6. CDR3 size: 16 residues. CDR3 protein: CASSPSTSGRAYEQYF. In nucleotides, the CDR3 is TGTGCCAGCAGCCCTAGCACTAGCGGGAGGGCCTACGAGCAGTACTTC.

V gene TRBV9 combines with J gene TRBJ2-1, with 13 positions matching TRBD2. After removal of 4 bases from V and 8 bases from J, the junction contained 9 bases not matched to a gene. Per germline, CDR1 SGDLS and CDR2 YYNGEE. The CDR3 is made up of 16 amino acids. The CDR3: CASSPRTSGSNDEQFF. In DNA form, the CDR3 reads TGTGCCAGCAGCCCTAGGACTAGCGGGAGTAACGATGAGCAGTTCTTC.

This clone is a singleton in its sample. This chain connects TRBV19 to TRBJ2-7; D unresolved. Between the trimmed V and J ends, which lost 1 base and 3 bases, there was a span of 7 bases. This CDR3 has 13 residues. Germline V gives CDR1 LNHDA, CDR2 SQIVND (reference sequence). The CDR3 nucleotides read TGTGCCAGTAGTATAGCCCTACTCTACGAGCAGTACTTC. It translates to CASSIALLYEQYF.

The V and J genes are TRBV27 and TRBJ2-6; 9 nucleotides agree with TRBD1. CDR1 is MNHEY, CDR2 SMNVEV, per germline (reference sequence). The CDR3 is 17 amino acids. J was trimmed by 1 base and V by 8 bases; bases with no gene match: 9. The CDR3 coding sequence is TGTGCCAGCTCCCGGGACAGGGAGCGGTCTGGGGCCAACGTCCTGACTTTC. This encodes CASSRDRERSGANVLTF.

This chain connects TRBV6-5 to TRBJ2-1; unclear D gene. Germline CDR1 and CDR2: MNHEY and SVGAGI. The ends were cut back, 3 bases at V and 1 base at J, with 10 bases in the middle. The CDR3 is 15 residues long. Written as DNA, the CDR3 is TGTGCCAGCAGTTATCTTACTTCATCCTACAATGAGCAGTTCTTC. Its translation: CASSYLTSSYNEQFF.

The chain has TRBV7-2 and TRBJ1-5; the match to TRBD1 covers 10 bases. Losses at the gene ends were 5 bases for V and 5 bases for J; bases not matched to a gene: 6. CDR1 and CDR2 from the germline V gene are SGHTA and FQGNSA. The CDR3 runs 15 residues. CDR3 in amino acids: CASSGDRGLDQPQHF. CDR3 sequence (DNA): TGTGCCAGCAGCGGAGACAGGGGGCTAGATCAGCCCCAGCATTTT.